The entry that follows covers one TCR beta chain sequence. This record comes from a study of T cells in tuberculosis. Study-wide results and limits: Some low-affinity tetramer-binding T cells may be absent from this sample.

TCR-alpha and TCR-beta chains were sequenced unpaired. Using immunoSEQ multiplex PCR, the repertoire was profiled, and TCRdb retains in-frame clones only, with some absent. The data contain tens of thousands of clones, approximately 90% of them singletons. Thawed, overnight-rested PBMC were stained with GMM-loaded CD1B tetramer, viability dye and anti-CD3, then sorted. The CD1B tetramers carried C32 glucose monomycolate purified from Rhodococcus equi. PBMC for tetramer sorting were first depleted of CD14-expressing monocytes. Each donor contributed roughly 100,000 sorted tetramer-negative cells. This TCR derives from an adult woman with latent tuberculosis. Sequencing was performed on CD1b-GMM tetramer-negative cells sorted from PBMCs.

CDR3 sequence (DNA): TGTGCCAGTAGTGGCCGGGACAGATTGTACGAGCAGTACTTC. Protein product: CASSGRDRLYEQYF. This chain connects TRBV19 to TRBJ2-7, with 7 bases aligning to TRBD1. Looked up from germline, CDR1 is LNHDA and CDR2 is SQIVND (reference sequence). Unmatched junction bases numbered 8, after V lost 5 bases and J lost 4 bases. The CDR3 totals 14 residues.